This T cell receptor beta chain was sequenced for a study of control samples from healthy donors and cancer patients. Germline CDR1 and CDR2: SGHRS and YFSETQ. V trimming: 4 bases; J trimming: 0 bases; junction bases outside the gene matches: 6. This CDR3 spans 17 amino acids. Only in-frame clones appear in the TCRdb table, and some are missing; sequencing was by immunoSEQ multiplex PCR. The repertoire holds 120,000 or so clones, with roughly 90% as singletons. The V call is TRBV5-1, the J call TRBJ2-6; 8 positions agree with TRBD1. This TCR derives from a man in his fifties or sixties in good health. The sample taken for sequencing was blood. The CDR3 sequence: CASSPDRDASGANVLTF. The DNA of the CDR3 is TGCGCCAGCAGCCCGGACAGGGATGCCTCTGGGGCCAACGTCCTGACTTTC.